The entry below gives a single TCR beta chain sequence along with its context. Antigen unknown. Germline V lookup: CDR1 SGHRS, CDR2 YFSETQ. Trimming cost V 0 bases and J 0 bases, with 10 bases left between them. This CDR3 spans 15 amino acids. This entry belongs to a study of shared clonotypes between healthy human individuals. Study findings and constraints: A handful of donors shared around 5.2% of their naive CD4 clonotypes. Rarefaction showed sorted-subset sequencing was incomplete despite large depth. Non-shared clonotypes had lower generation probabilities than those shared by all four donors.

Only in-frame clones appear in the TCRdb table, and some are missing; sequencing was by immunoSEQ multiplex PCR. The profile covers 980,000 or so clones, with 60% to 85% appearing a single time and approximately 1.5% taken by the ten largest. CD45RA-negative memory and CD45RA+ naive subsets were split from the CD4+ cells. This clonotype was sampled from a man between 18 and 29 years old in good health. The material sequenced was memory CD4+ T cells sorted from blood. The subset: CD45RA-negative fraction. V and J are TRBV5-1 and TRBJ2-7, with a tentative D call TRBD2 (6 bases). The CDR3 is CASSLGREASYEQYF. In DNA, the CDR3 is TGCGCCAGCAGCTTGGGCAGGGAGGCCTCCTACGAGCAGTACTTC. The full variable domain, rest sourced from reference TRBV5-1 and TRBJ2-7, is KAGVTQTPRYLIKTRGQQVTLSCSPISGHRSVSWYQQTPGQGLQFLFEYFSETQRNKGNFPGRFSGRQFSNSRSEMNVSTLELGDSALYLCASSLGREASYEQYFGPGTRLTVT.